This is a list of T cell receptor beta chains from one sample in a study of shared clonotypes between healthy human individuals. The assay was immunoSEQ multiplex PCR, and TCRdb's table has in-frame clones only and misses some. Among roughly 1.5 million clones listed, approximately 98% were seen once. Sequencing was performed on naive CD4+ T cells sorted from blood. All receptors derive from a man aged 30 to 45 in good health. Each CDR3 is given with its conserved first and last residue. The order of the fields is CDR3 length, D gene, V gene, clone size, J gene, CDR3 DNA, CDR3 protein. A D gene is named only where the DNA matches it firmly. Clone size, where shown, is once, few, many, or a class for clones that have expanded.

>12|NA|TRBV7-9|NA|TRBJ2-1
TGTGCCAGCATCGGACTGGAGTCCAAGCAGTTCTTC
CASIGLESKQFF
>14|TRBD1|TRBV18|NA|TRBJ2-2
TGTGCCAGCACTTGGACAGGATCCACCGGGGAGCTGTTTTTT
CASTWTGSTGELFF
>13|TRBD1|TRBV18|NA|TRBJ1-2
TGTGCCAGCTCAACGGGACAGCTCTATGGCTACACCTTC
CASSTGQLYGYTF
>15|NA|TRBV5-5|NA|TRBJ2-5
TGTGCCAGCAGCTTAATATCCTTGCCCGGAGAGACCCAGTACTTC
CASSLISLPGETQYF
>14|TRBD1|TRBV7-2|NA|TRBJ2-5
TGTGCCAGCAGCCGCCGGGACAGGCAAGAGACCCAGTACTTC
CASSRRDRQETQYF
>14|NA|TRBV11-2|NA|TRBJ1-1
TGTGCCAGCACCCTAAATCCAATCTTCACTGAAGCTTTCTTT
CASTLNPIFTEAFF
>13|NA|TRBV21-1|NA|TRBJ2-4
TGTGCCAGCAGCAAAGGGGGGGAGGACATTCAGTACTTC
CASSKGGEDIQYF
>14|TRBD2|TRBV6-5|NA|TRBJ2-7
TGTGCCAGCAGTATACCGGGACTATTGTACGAGCAGTACTTC
CASSIPGLLYEQYF
>15|NA|TRBV2|NA|TRBJ2-3
TGTGCCAGCAGTGCACAGTTCCCTAGCACAGATACGCAGTATTTT
CASSAQFPSTDTQYF
>13|NA|TRBV5-1|NA|TRBJ1-1
TGCGCCAGCAGCTTCCCGGCTGTTGGTGAAGCTTTCTTT
CASSFPAVGEAFF
>14|TRBD1|TRBV5-1|NA|TRBJ2-7
TGCGCCAGCAGCCGGACAGGGGATACCTACGAGCAGTACTTC
CASSRTGDTYEQYF
>14|TRBD1|TRBV5-6|NA|TRBJ1-1
TGTGCCAGCAGCAAAGGACAGGGATCCACTGAAGCTTTCTTT
CASSKGQGSTEAFF
>13|TRBD2|TRBV29-1|once|TRBJ2-7
TGCAGCGTTGTGGCGGGAGGGCCCTACGAGCAGTACTTC
CSVVAGGPYEQYF
>15|NA|TRBV5-6|NA|TRBJ2-5
TGTGCCAGCAGCTTGGGATTGGCGGGTGTGGAGACCCAGTACTTC
CASSLGLAGVETQYF
>15|NA|TRBV28|NA|TRBJ2-7
TGTGCCAGTAGTCGATCCGGGAGCGTTGCCTACGAGCAGTACTTC
CASSRSGSVAYEQYF
>15|NA|TRBV28|NA|TRBJ2-1
TGTGCCAGCAGTAAGAGAGGACTACCTAACAATGAGCAGTTCTTC
CASSKRGLPNNEQFF
>15|TRBD2|TRBV7-9|NA|TRBJ2-1
TGTGCCAGCAGCTTAGTTACGGGAGGTTACAATGAGCAGTTCTTC
CASSLVTGGYNEQFF
>13|NA|TRBV5-1|NA|TRBJ1-1
TGCGCCAGCAGCTTGGGACATAGCACTGAAGCTTTCTTT
CASSLGHSTEAFF
>14|TRBD1|TRBV27|once|TRBJ2-7
TGTGCCAGCAGTTCAAGGGACAGGGGTAACGAGCAGTACTTC
CASSSRDRGNEQYF
>12|TRBD1|TRBV7-8|NA|TRBJ2-7
TGTGCCAGCAGCTGGGGACAGGGAGGTCAGTACTTC
CASSWGQGGQYF
>14|NA|TRBV7-8|NA|TRBJ2-7
TGTGCCAGCAGCTTCTTTCTCTCAGGCTACGAGCAGTACTTC
CASSFFLSGYEQYF
>19|TRBD2|TRBV5-1|NA|TRBJ2-5
TGCGCCAGCAGCTTGTCGGCTGGGCTGGGTAGCGGGAGAGTAGAGACCCAGTACTTC
CASSLSAGLGSGRVETQYF
>15|NA|TRBV18|NA|TRBJ2-1
TGTGCCAGCTCACCACTCAGCGGTCCCTACAATGAGCAGTTCTTC
CASSPLSGPYNEQFF
>15|NA|TRBV9|NA|TRBJ1-4
TGTGCCAGCAGCTTCCGGGGAGGCATCGATGAAAAACTGTTTTTT
CASSFRGGIDEKLFF
>16|TRBD1|TRBV28|once|TRBJ2-7
TGTGCCAGCACCCTTAGCCCCGGGACAGGGACATACGAGCAGTACTTC
CASTLSPGTGTYEQYF
>15|NA|TRBV15|once|TRBJ1-1
TGTGCCACCAGCAGAGACATTTTCGGGGGTACTGAAGCTTTCTTT
CATSRDIFGGTEAFF
>14|NA|TRBV18|once|TRBJ2-1
TGTGCCAGCTCACCCCCCAGCGGATACAATGAGCAGTTCTTC
CASSPPSGYNEQFF
>14|NA|TRBV4-3|NA|TRBJ1-4
TGCGCCAGCAGCCAATACAGGGCGGAAGAAAAACTGTTTTTT
CASSQYRAEEKLFF
>14|NA|TRBV18|NA|TRBJ1-5
TGTGCCAGCTCACCACCTGGGTATAACCAGCCCCAGCATTTT
CASSPPGYNQPQHF
>13|NA|TRBV5-6|NA|TRBJ2-7
TGTGCCAGCAGCGCTGGACAGACCTACGAGCAGTACTTC
CASSAGQTYEQYF
>14|NA|TRBV6-5|NA|TRBJ1-4
TGTGCCAGCAGCCCTACAGGGAGTAATGAAAAACTGTTTTTT
CASSPTGSNEKLFF
>15|NA|TRBV18|NA|TRBJ2-7
TGTGCCAGCTCACCCGGGCAGGGGTTCACCTACGAGCAGTACTTC
CASSPGQGFTYEQYF
>17|TRBD1|TRBV18|NA|TRBJ2-3
TGTGCCAGCTCACCACCGACAGGGGGTAGGCGCACAGATACGCAGTATTTT
CASSPPTGGRRTDTQYF
>13|NA|TRBV30|NA|TRBJ1-5
TGTGCCTGGTCGTCGGGGCCCGGGAAGCCCCAGCATTTT
CAWSSGPGKPQHF
>16|NA|TRBV19|NA|TRBJ1-4
TGTGCCAGTAGTAGAGCATTGTCGTCAACTAATGAAAAACTGTTTTTT
CASSRALSSTNEKLFF
>16|NA|TRBV11-2|NA|TRBJ2-1
TGTGCCAGCAGCAGTCGCGTCAGGGGCTTCTACAATGAGCAGTTCTTC
CASSSRVRGFYNEQFF
>15|TRBD2|TRBV11-3|NA|TRBJ2-1
TGTGCCAGCAGCTTAGCTGGTAGCGGGAGAGGTGAGCAGTTCTTC
CASSLAGSGRGEQFF
>16|NA|TRBV6-6|NA|TRBJ1-3
TGTGCCAGCAGCCTTGGACAAAGTAGCTCTGGAAACACCATATATTTT
CASSLGQSSSGNTIYF
>17|TRBD2|TRBV7-7|NA|TRBJ2-2
TGTGCCAGCAGCTCCTCTCTAGCGGGAGGTGGTACCGGGGAGCTGTTTTTT
CASSSSLAGGGTGELFF
>14|TRBD1|TRBV4-1|NA|TRBJ1-2
TGCGCCAGCAGCCAAGATCTTACAGGGGGTGGCTACACCTTC
CASSQDLTGGGYTF
>16|NA|TRBV27|NA|TRBJ1-5
TGTGCCAGCTCAGACAGGATATTTTCCCCCAATCAGCCCCAGCATTTT
CASSDRIFSPNQPQHF
>15|TRBD2|TRBV5-4|NA|TRBJ2-7
TGTGCCAGCAGCTTGGCAAGCGGGATTGGTTACGAGCAGTACTTC
CASSLASGIGYEQYF
>14|TRBD1|TRBV11-2|NA|TRBJ2-7
TGTGCCAGCAGCATCCGGGACAGGGGGCAAGAGCAGTACTTC
CASSIRDRGQEQYF
>12|NA|TRBV29-1|NA|TRBJ2-7
TGCAGCGTTGGCGGGATTGGTTACGAGCAGTACTTC
CSVGGIGYEQYF
>13|TRBD1|TRBV27|NA|TRBJ2-7
TGTGCCAGCAGACGGACAGGGGGCGCCGAGCAGTACTTC
CASRRTGGAEQYF
>15|TRBD2|TRBV7-9|NA|TRBJ2-7
TGTGCCAGCAGCCAGGGACTAGCGGGAGTTACGGAGCAGTACTTC
CASSQGLAGVTEQYF
>16|TRBD2|TRBV19|NA|TRBJ2-5
TGTGCCAGTAGTATTATGGCTAGCGGGAGCATTAAGACCCAGTACTTC
CASSIMASGSIKTQYF
>16|NA|TRBV5-1|NA|TRBJ1-1
TGCGCCAGCAGCTTGGCGCTGATCAAAGAGAACACTGAAGCTTTCTTT
CASSLALIKENTEAFF
>15|TRBD1|TRBV4-3|NA|TRBJ1-2
TGCGCCAGCAGCGAAGCCCAGGGGGCGGTATATGGCTACACCTTC
CASSEAQGAVYGYTF
>13|NA|TRBV6-1|NA|TRBJ1-1
TGTGCCAGCACCGAGCCGGGACTTGAAGAAGCTTTCTTT
CASTEPGLEEAFF
>15|TRBD1|TRBV6-1|NA|TRBJ2-2
TGTGCCAGCAGGTACCGGGACAGGGTTCCCGGGGAGCTGTTTTTT
CASRYRDRVPGELFF
>16|TRBD2|TRBV18|once|TRBJ2-2
TGTGCCAGCTCGGGGCGACTAGCGGATAAAACCGGGGAGCTGTTTTTT
CASSGRLADKTGELFF
>14|TRBD1|TRBV2|NA|TRBJ2-7
TGTGCCAGCAGTTCGACAGGGCACTCCTACGAGCAGTACTTC
CASSSTGHSYEQYF
>14|TRBD1|TRBV10-3|NA|TRBJ2-1
TGTGCCATCAGGAGGACAGGGGGGGCGGATGAGCAGTTCTTC
CAIRRTGGADEQFF
>15|NA|TRBV10-3|NA|TRBJ2-2
TGTGCCATCAGTGATCGTAGGGGGGACACCGGGGAGCTGTTTTTT
CAISDRRGDTGELFF
>13|NA|TRBV10-3|NA|TRBJ2-5
TGTGCCCAGGGAGCTGGGGCTGGAGAGACCCAGTACTTC
CAQGAGAGETQYF
>15|NA|TRBV7-2|NA|TRBJ1-1
TGTGCCAGCAGCTTATTTGGACAAGCGAACACTGAAGCTTTCTTT
CASSLFGQANTEAFF
>13|NA|TRBV9|NA|TRBJ1-1
TGTGCCAGCACCCGGGGACAGAACACTGAAGCTTTCTTT
CASTRGQNTEAFF
>16|TRBD1|TRBV5-1|NA|TRBJ1-1
TGCGCCAGCAGCTTGGGCGGGACAGTTTTGAACACTGAAGCTTTCTTT
CASSLGGTVLNTEAFF
>17|NA|TRBV5-1|NA|TRBJ2-7
TGCGCCAGCAGCTTTGGTACGGGTTGGCAGAGATCATACGAGCAGTACTTC
CASSFGTGWQRSYEQYF